The subject of this entry is one T cell receptor (beta chain). This clone appeared a single time. It lacks a known antigen. No clone much larger than this one lies a single base away; base qualities are absent. V loses 4 bases of germline sequence and J loses 4 bases, and the interval between the two ends is 13 bases. CDR1 and CDR2 are drawn from the germline V gene: MDHEN, SYDVKM. The CDR3, from cysteine to phenylalanine, totals 14 residues. Only the CDR3 DNA is retained, 42 bases long and in frame from the first base. Participants in the prospective study were aged about 18 to 100 years, lived in about two dozen United States geographic areas, and enrolled through a virtual design. In the prospective study, cohorts were assigned on the basis of participant-reported clinical history obtained from a screening survey and a study questionnaire. A participant counted as exposed if, within 2 weeks of entering the study, that participant had been in contact with someone who had a PCR-confirmed or clinician-diagnosed COVID-19 case. In the prospective study, mobile phlebotomists collected whole blood, serum and a nasopharyngeal or oropharyngeal swab from each participant. Over a roughly 2-month period, participants in the prospective study had the option of providing additional blood draws and questionnaires. Before DNA extraction, prospective study blood samples were shipped either frozen or at room temperature.

This sample was included in a study of blood T cell repertoires in COVID-19 (dated by TCRdb to the early 2020s). General notes on the study: Samples from collaborators originated in the United States, Italy and Spain and spanned both the acute and convalescent phases of COVID-19. The material from the prospective study consisted of cDNA or gDNA derived from T cells, B-cell-depleted T cells, or PBMCs. Deeply sampled blood TCRbeta repertoires from subjects exposed to, actively infected with, or recovered from COVID-19 were included in the dataset. A freely available public database, intended as a resource for researchers studying the immune response to SARS-CoV-2, is where the repertoires were released. The samples were drawn from two sources: the first 160 participants of the ongoing ImmuneRACE study, and 1,200 or so subjects contributed by 6 global collaborators. The sample metadata nearly always contained a de-identified subject ID, COVID-19 status, age in years and sex. Where available, HLA class I and class II types were taken from metadata supplied by the sample provider and were not determined by assay-based typing.

TCRbeta CDR3 regions were amplified from genomic DNA by means of the immunoSEQ Assay, a bias-controlled multiplex PCR. In the authors' own workflow: The number of nucleated cells in each sample was estimated by amplification of reference gene primers within the assay. To quantify the absolute abundance of each unique TCRbeta CDR3 rearrangement, sequence reads were collapsed and filtered. For each sample, productive Simpson clonality was calculated by taking the square root of Simpson's diversity index across productive rearrangements. The source is immuneACCESS, and TCRdb retained only in-frame sequences with V and J called. Part of the clones is not carried over; for the studies checked, unresolved V genes explain less than half of this, and the remainder is unexplained. The DNA gave D and trimming, while V, J and clone size come from that table. The sample records about 250,000 clones, more than 75% of which are singletons. In total, the top ten clones hold about 7% of the sample.

Findings and caveats that apply to the study as a whole: Clinical and demographic metadata were provided uncurated, with the amount varying by source and participant.

The sequence came from a woman aged 45 to 65 who had been exposed to COVID-19. The rearrangement joined TRBV28 to TRBJ1-2; TRBD1 is perhaps the D gene, given 5 matching bases. Sequences were obtained from PBMCs or T cells enriched from blood (not recorded which). The CDR3 loop reads CASSSWGGTYGYTF. The DNA is TGTGCCAGCAGTTCCTGGGGGGGGACCTATGGCTACACCTTC.